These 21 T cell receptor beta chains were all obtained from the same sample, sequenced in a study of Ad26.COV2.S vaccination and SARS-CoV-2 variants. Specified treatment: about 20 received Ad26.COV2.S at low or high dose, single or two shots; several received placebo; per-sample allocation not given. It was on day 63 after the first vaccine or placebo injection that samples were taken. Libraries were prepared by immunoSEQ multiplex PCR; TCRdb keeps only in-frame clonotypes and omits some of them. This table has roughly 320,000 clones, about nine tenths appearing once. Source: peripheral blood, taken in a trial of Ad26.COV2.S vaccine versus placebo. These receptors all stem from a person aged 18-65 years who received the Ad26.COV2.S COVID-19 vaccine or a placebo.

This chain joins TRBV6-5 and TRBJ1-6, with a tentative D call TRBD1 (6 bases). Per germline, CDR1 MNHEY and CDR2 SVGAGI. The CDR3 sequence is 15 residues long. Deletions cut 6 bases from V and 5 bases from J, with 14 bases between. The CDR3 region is CASRTGTYHNSPLHF. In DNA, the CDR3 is TGTGCCAGCAGAACCGGGACATATCATAATTCACCCCTCCACTTT.

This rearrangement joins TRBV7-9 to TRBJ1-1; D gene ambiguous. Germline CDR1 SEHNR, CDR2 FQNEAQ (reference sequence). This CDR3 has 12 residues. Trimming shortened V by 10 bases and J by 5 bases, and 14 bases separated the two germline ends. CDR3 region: CATAIIRTEAFF. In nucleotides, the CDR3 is TGTGCCACCGCGATTATTAGGACTGAAGCTTTCTTT. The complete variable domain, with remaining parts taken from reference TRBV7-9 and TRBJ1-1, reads DTGVSQNPRHKITKRGQNVTFRCDPISEHNRLYWYRQTLGQGPEFLTYFQNEAQLEKSRLLSDRFSAERPKGSFSTLEIQRTEQGDSAMYLCATAIIRTEAFFGQGTRLTVV.

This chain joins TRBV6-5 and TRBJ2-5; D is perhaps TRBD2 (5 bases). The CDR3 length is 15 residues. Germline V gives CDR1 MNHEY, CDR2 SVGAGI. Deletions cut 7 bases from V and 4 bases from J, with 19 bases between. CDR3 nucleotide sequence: TGTGCCAGCAAGGGTTCGGACTTAGGCGGAGAGACCCAGTACTTC. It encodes CASKGSDLGGETQYF.

In DNA, the CDR3 is TGTGCCAGCTCACCACTAGTAGGGTCCGAGCAGTACTTC. The encoded protein is CASSPLVGSEQYF. The chain recombines TRBV18 with TRBJ2-7, with D unresolved. Per the germline V gene, CDR1 is KGHSH and CDR2 is LQKENI. The CDR3 runs to 13 residues. V was pared by 1 base and J by 6 bases, with 10 bases between. Drawing the rest from reference TRBV18 and TRBJ2-7, the complete variable domain is NAGVMQNPRHLVRRRGQEARLRCSPMKGHSHVYWYRQLPEEGLKFMVYLQKENIIDESGMPKERFSAEFPKEGPSILRIQQVVRGDSAAYFCASSPLVGSEQYFGPGTRLTVT.

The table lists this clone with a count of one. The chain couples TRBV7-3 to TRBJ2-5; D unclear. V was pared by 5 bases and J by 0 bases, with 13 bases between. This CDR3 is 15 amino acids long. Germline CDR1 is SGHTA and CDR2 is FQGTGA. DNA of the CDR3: TGTGCCAGCAGCCCCGGAAGAGGCCACCAAGAGACCCAGTACTTC. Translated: CASSPGRGHQETQYF. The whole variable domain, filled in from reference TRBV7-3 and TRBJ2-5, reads GAGVSQTPSNKVTEKGKYVELRCDPISGHTALYWYRQSLGQGPEFLIYFQGTGAADDSGLPNDRFFAVRPEGSVSTLKIQRTERGDSAVYLCASSPGRGHQETQYFGPGTRLLVL.

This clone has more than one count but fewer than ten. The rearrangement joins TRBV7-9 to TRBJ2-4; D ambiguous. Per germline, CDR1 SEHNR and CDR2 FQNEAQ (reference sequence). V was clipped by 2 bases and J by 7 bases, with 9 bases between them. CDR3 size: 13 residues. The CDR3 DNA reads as TGTGCCAGCAGCTTATATCGGGCGAACATTCAGTACTTC. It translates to CASSLYRANIQYF. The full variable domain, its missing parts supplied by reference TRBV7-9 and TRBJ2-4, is DTGVSQNPRHKITKRGQNVTFRCDPISEHNRLYWYRQTLGQGPEFLTYFQNEAQLEKSRLLSDRFSAERPKGSFSTLEIQRTEQGDSAMYLCASSLYRANIQYFGAGTRLSVL.

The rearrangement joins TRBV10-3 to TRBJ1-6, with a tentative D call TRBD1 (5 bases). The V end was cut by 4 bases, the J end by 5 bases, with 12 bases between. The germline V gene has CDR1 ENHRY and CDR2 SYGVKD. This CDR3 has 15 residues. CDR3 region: CAISATGTDNSPLHF. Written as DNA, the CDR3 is TGTGCCATCAGTGCAACCGGGACTGATAATTCACCCCTCCACTTT.

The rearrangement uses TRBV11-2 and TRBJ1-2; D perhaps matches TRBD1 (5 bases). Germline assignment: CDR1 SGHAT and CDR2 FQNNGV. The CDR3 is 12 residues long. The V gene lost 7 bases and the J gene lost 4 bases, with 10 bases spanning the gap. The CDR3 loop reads CASTGGTYGYTF. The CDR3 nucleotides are TGTGCCAGCACGGGGGGAACCTATGGCTACACCTTC.

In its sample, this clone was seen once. CDR3 sequence (DNA): TGTGCCAGCAGCGCCCTCGAGGGGACTTACTATGGCTACACCTTC. Translated: CASSALEGTYYGYTF. This chain connects TRBV13 to TRBJ1-2, with D possibly TRBD1 on 5 matching bases. The CDR3 is 15 amino acids. V shed 5 bases and J shed 3 bases, with 16 bases lying between them. Germline-derived CDR1 and CDR2 are PRHDT and FYEKMQ (reference sequence).

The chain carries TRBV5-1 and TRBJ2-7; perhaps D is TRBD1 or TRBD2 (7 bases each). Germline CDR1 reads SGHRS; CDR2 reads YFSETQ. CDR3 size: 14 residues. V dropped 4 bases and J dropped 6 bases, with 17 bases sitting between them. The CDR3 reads CASSPRAGGAEQYF. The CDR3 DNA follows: TGCGCCAGCAGCCCCCGTGCAGGGGGGGCCGAGCAGTACTTC.

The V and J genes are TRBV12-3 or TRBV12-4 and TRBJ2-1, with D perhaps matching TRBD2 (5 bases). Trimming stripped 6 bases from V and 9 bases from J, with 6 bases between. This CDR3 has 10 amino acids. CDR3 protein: CASSAGEQFF. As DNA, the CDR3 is TGTGCCAGCAGCGCGGGTGAGCAGTTCTTC.

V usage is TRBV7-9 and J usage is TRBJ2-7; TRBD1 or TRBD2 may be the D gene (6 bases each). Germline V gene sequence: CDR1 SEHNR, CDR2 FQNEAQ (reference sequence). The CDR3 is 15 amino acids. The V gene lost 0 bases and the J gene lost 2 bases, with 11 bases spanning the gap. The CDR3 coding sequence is TGTGCCAGCAGCTTAGCTTTCGGGGGCGCCTACGAGCAGTACTTC. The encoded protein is CASSLAFGGAYEQYF.

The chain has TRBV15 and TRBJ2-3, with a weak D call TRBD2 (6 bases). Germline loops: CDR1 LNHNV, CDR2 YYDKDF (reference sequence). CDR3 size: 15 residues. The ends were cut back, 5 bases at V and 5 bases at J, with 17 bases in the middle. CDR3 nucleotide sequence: TGTGCCACCAGCCCAGAGGCGGGGTACCGAGATACGCAGTATTTT. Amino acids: CATSPEAGYRDTQYF.

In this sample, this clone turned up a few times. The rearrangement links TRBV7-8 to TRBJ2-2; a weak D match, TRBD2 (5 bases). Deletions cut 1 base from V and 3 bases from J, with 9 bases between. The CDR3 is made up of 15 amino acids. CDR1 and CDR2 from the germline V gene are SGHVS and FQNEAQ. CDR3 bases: TGTGCCAGCAGCTTAGGTCGGGGATACACCGGGGAGCTGTTTTTT. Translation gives CASSLGRGYTGELFF. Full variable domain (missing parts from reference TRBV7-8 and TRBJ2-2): GAGVSQSPRYKVAKRGQDVALRCDPISGHVSLFWYQQALGQGPEFLTYFQNEAQLDKSGLPSDRFFAERPEGSVSTLKIQRTQQEDSAVYLCASSLGRGYTGELFFGEGSRLTVL.

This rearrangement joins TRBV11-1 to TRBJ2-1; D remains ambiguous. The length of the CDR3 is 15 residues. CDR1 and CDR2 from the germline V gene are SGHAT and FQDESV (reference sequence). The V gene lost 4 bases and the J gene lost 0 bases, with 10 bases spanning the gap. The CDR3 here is CASSWAVSSYNEQFF. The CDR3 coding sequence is TGTGCCAGCAGCTGGGCGGTGAGCTCCTACAATGAGCAGTTCTTC.

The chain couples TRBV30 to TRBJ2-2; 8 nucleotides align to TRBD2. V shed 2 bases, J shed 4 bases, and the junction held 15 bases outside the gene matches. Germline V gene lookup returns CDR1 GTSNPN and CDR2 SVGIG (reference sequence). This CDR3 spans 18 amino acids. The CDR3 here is CAWSSPGGGGLGTGELFF. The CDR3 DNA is TGTGCCTGGAGTTCGCCGGGTGGCGGGGGGTTAGGCACCGGGGAGCTGTTTTTT.

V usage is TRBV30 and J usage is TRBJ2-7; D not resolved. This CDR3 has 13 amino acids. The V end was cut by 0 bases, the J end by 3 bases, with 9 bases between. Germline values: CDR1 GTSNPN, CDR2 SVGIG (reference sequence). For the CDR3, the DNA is TGTGCCTGGAGTGTAGGTAGTATCTACGAGCAGTACTTC. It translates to CAWSVGSIYEQYF.

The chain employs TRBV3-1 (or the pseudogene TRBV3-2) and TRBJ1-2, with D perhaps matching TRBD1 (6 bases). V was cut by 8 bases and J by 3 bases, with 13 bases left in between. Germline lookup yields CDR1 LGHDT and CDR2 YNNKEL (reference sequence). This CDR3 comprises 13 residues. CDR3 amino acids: CASGSRGDYGYTF. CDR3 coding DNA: TGTGCCAGCGGATCGAGGGGGGACTATGGCTACACCTTC.

The CDR3 DNA reads TGTGCCAGCAGTTACTCGAGGGCAGGGCTTCGAACCGGGGCCAACGTCCTGACTTTC. As protein: CASSYSRAGLRTGANVLTF. This chain joins TRBV6-2 or TRBV6-3 and TRBJ2-6; the D gene could be TRBD1 or TRBD2 (5 bases each). The CDR3 totals 19 residues. Trimming removed 0 bases from V and 4 bases from J, with 19 bases in between. Germline V gene data show CDR1 as MNHEY and CDR2 as SVGEGT.

The CDR3 loop is CASSLEPGPTYEQYF. The DNA for the CDR3 is TGTGCCAGCAGCTTAGAACCGGGACCTACCTACGAGCAGTACTTC. V usage is TRBV11-3 and J usage is TRBJ2-7; tentatively, D is TRBD1 or TRBD2 (5 bases each). CDR3 length equals 15 residues. V lost 0 bases and J lost 2, with 11 bases in between. Germline CDR1 is SGHNT and CDR2 is YENEEA.

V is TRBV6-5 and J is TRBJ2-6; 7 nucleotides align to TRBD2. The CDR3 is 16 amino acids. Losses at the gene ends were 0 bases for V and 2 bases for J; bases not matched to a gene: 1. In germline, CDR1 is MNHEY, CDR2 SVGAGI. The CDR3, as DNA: TGTGCCAGCAGTTACTCGGGGGGGACTGGGGCCAACGTCCTGACTTTC. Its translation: CASSYSGGTGANVLTF.